These 4 T cell receptor beta chains were all obtained from the same sample, sequenced in a study of neurological immune-mediated disorders. Via MiXCR, TCRdb re-called the 5' RACE reads, giving one row per CDR3 protein. The repertoire has tens of thousands of distinct CDR3 sequences, approximately 5.9% of them found once; the top ten carry 40% to 45%. Material for sequencing was CD8+ T cells from blood. All receptors come from a man between 18 and 35 years old in good health.

There are many counts of this clonotype. CDR3 region: CSAVSGTALEAFF. CDR3 nucleotide sequence: TGCAGTGCTGTCTCCGGGACAGCCCTTGAGGCTTTCTTT. V and J are TRBV20-1 and TRBJ1-1; 7 bases align to TRBD1. The junction had 14 bases not matched to a gene; V was cut back by 5 bases and J by 11 bases. CDR3 length equals 13 residues. Germline-derived CDR1 and CDR2 are DFQATT and SNEGSKA (reference sequence).

Many counts were recorded for this clonotype. The genes are TRBV20-1 and TRBJ2-2, with TRBD2 identical over 11 bases. The V segment lost 3 bases and the J segment 6 bases; nucleotides outside the gene matches: 21. This CDR3 spans 20 amino acids. The germline V gene encodes CDR1 DFQATT and CDR2 SNEGSKA (reference sequence). This CDR3 is CSASKLPSRLAGTYAGELFF. The CDR3 region has the DNA TGCAGTGCTAGTAAACTTCCATCACGACTAGCGGGGACTTATGCCGGGGAGCTGTTTTTT.

The table lists this clonotype with many counts. The chain joins TRBV4-3 to TRBJ2-2, with 9 positions matching TRBD2. V was clipped by 5 bases and J by 5 bases; unmatched bases: 6. This CDR3 is built from 15 residues. Germline loops: CDR1 LGHNA, CDR2 YSLEER. CDR3 nucleotide sequence: TGCGCCAGCAGCGTCGGGCGGGGGGGGACCGGGGAGCTGTTTTTT. Residues: CASSVGRGGTGELFF.

This clonotype has at least ten counts. The rearrangement uses TRBV5-5 and TRBJ2-7, with TRBD1 identical over 7 bases. Germline CDR1 is SGHKS and CDR2 is YYEKEE (reference sequence). The CDR3 extends over 15 amino acids. V shed 1 base and J 1 base; nucleotides not matched to a gene: 5. CDR3 DNA sequence: TGTGCCAGCAGCTTGACACAGGGGCATTCCTACGAGCAGTACTTC. Translating gives CASSLTQGHSYEQYF.